A selection of T cell receptor beta chains follows, all from one sample in a study of blood T cells in healthy people across ages. A single record per CDR3 protein comes from TCRdb applying MiXCR to the 5' RACE reads. The sample lists approximately 790,000 distinct CDR3 sequences; around 68% were seen once. The sample was blood. These receptors all stem from a man aged 25 to 45 in good health. Both conserved end residues are part of each CDR3. The order of the fields is CDR3 protein, CDR3 DNA, D gene, J gene, V gene, clone size. The D gene is left open where the match is weak. Rows may omit the clone size; those that give it use once, few, many or a size class.

CDR3: CASSLVGRGQSQHF; DNA: TGTGCCAGCAGCTTAGTTGGAAGGGGACAGAGCCAGCATTTT; D: TRBD1; J: TRBJ1-5; V: TRBV7-2; size: once
CDR3: CSVRQRQDTQYF; DNA: TGCAGCGTACGACAGCGACAAGATACGCAGTATTTT; D: NA; J: TRBJ2-3; V: TRBV29-1; size: few
CDR3: CASRYGGRHYGYTF; DNA: TGTGCCAGCAGATACGGGGGGCGGCACTATGGCTACACCTTC; D: NA; J: TRBJ1-2; V: TRBV25-1; size: NA
CDR3: CASSLEPGSYNEQFF; DNA: TGTGCCAGCAGCTTAGAGCCGGGGAGCTACAATGAGCAGTTCTTC; D: NA; J: TRBJ2-1; V: TRBV7-2; size: NA
CDR3: CASSPQEGETQYF; DNA: TGTGCCAGCTCACCACAGGAGGGAGAGACCCAGTACTTC; D: NA; J: TRBJ2-5; V: TRBV18; size: NA
CDR3: CASSISHVAGGGNEQFF; DNA: TGTGCCAGCAGCATCTCCCACGTCGCGGGGGGAGGGAATGAGCAGTTCTTC; D: TRBD2; J: TRBJ2-1; V: TRBV7-3; size: NA
CDR3: CSARTATSNQPQHF; DNA: TGCAGTGCTCGGACAGCAACTAGCAATCAGCCCCAGCATTTT; D: NA; J: TRBJ1-5; V: TRBV20-1; size: few
CDR3: CATGEDREYNEQFF; DNA: TGTGCCACCGGAGAGGACAGGGAGTACAATGAGCAGTTCTTC; D: TRBD1; J: TRBJ2-1; V: TRBV19; size: NA
CDR3: CASSLSIAGGFDEQFF; DNA: TGTGCCAGCAGTTTGTCCATAGCGGGGGGTTTCGATGAGCAGTTCTTC; D: TRBD2; J: TRBJ2-1; V: TRBV27; size: NA
CDR3: CASSLRWGALNTEAFF; DNA: TGTGCCAGCAGCTTAAGATGGGGGGCTCTGAACACTGAAGCTTTCTTT; D: NA; J: TRBJ1-1; V: TRBV13; size: few
CDR3: CASSPGLMNTGELFF; DNA: TGCGCCAGCAGCCCCGGACTAATGAACACCGGGGAGCTGTTTTTT; D: NA; J: TRBJ2-2; V: TRBV4-3; size: NA
CDR3: CASSLWAGNGYTF; DNA: TGTGCCAGCAGTTTGTGGGCAGGGAATGGCTACACCTTC; D: NA; J: TRBJ1-2; V: TRBV12-3/TRBV12-4; size: few
CDR3: CASSQDTNYYNEQFF; DNA: TGTGCCAGCAGCCAAGACACAAACTATTACAATGAGCAGTTCTTC; D: NA; J: TRBJ2-1; V: TRBV3-1; size: many
CDR3: CASSQDRGLNIQYF; DNA: TGTGCCAGCAGCCAAGACAGGGGGTTAAACATTCAGTACTTC; D: TRBD1; J: TRBJ2-4; V: TRBV4-2; size: few
CDR3: CASSLEAGRNNSPLHF; DNA: TGTGCCAGCAGCTTAGAGGCGGGACGGAATAATTCACCCCTCCACTTT; D: NA; J: TRBJ1-6; V: TRBV7-8; size: NA
CDR3: CASSYGTSGINEQFF; DNA: TGTGCCAGCAGCTACGGGACTAGCGGGATAAATGAGCAGTTCTTC; D: TRBD2; J: TRBJ2-1; V: TRBV12-3/TRBV12-4; size: NA
CDR3: CASSLIGRQETQYF; DNA: TGTGCCAGCAGCTTAATAGGGAGGCAAGAGACCCAGTACTTC; D: NA; J: TRBJ2-5; V: TRBV7-9; size: NA
CDR3: CSATPSGVAGSTDTQYF; DNA: TGCAGTGCTACCCCCTCTGGGGTAGCGGGTAGCACAGATACGCAGTATTTT; D: TRBD2; J: TRBJ2-3; V: TRBV20-1; size: NA
CDR3: CASLTGSGGYEQYF; DNA: TGTGCCAGCCTCACGGGGAGCGGCGGGTACGAGCAGTACTTC; D: NA; J: TRBJ2-7; V: TRBV28; size: NA
CDR3: CASSFRGRRETQYF; DNA: TGTGCCAGCAGCTTCAGGGGGCGGCGGGAGACCCAGTACTTC; D: TRBD1; J: TRBJ2-5; V: TRBV7-8; size: NA